This TCR beta chain comes out of a study of immune evolution from preneoplasia to lung adenocarcinoma. Trimming cost V 6 bases and J 0 bases, with 12 bases left between them. Germline V gene sequence: CDR1 PRHDT, CDR2 FYEKMQ (reference sequence). The CDR3 covers 14 residues. Produced via immunoSEQ multiplex PCR; TCRdb's table is partial and in-frame only. The sample records about 6,500 clones, about 80% being singletons. Sequencing input: FFPE lung adenocarcinoma in situ tissue. This chain joins TRBV13 and TRBJ2-7, with D perhaps being TRBD1 or TRBD2 (6 bases each). This receptor was identified in a donor older than 65 with lung adenocarcinoma. CDR3 DNA: TGTGCCAGCAGGAAGGGGGGATACTCCTACGAGCAGTACTTC. This translates into CASRKGGYSYEQYF.